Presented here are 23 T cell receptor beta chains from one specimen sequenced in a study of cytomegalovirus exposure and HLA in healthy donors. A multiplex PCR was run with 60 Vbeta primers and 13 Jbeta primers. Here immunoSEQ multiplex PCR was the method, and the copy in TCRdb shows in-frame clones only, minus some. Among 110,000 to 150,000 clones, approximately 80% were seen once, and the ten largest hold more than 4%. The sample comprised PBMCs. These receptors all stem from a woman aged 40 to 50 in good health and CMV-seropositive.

CDR3 loop: CASSVGGLPTGELFF. The CDR3, as DNA: TGTGCCAGCAGCGTAGGGGGGCTACCCACCGGGGAGCTGTTTTTT. V and J are TRBV7-2 and TRBJ2-2, with D possibly called TRBD1 or TRBD2 (6 bases each). V was pared by 5 bases and J by 4 bases, with 14 bases between. The CDR3 spans 15 residues. The germline gives CDR1 SGHTA, CDR2 FQGNSA.

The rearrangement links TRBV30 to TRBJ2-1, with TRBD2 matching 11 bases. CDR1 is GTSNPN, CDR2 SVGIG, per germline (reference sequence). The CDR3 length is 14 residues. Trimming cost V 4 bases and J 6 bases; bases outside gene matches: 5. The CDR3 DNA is TGTGCCTGGACGACTAGCGGGAATTTCAATGAGCAGTTCTTC. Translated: CAWTTSGNFNEQFF.

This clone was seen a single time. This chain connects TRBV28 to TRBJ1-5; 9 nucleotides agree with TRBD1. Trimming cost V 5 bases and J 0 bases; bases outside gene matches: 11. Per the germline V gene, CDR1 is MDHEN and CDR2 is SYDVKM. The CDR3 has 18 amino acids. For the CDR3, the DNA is TGTGCCAGCAGTCCGACAGGGGGAGGGACTCTTAGCAATCAGCCCCAGCATTTT. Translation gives CASSPTGGGTLSNQPQHF.

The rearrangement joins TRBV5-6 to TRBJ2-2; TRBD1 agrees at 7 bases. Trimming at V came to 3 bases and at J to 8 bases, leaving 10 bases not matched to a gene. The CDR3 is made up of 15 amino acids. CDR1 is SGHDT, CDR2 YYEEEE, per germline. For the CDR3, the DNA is TGTGCCAGCAGCTCAGGGACAGACAGGACTGGGGAGCTGTTTTTT. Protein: CASSSGTDRTGELFF.

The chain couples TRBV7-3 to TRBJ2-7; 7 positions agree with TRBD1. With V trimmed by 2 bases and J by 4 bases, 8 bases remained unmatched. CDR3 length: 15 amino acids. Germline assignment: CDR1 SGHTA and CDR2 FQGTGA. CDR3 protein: CASSLYRGREYEQYF. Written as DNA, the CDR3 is TGTGCCAGCAGCTTATACAGGGGTAGGGAGTACGAGCAGTACTTC.

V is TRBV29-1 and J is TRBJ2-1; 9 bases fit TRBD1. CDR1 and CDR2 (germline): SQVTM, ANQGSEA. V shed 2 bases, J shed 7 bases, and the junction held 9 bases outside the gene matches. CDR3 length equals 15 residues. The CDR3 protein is CSVEPLGQGINEQFF. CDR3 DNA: TGCAGCGTTGAACCCCTGGGACAGGGAATAAATGAGCAGTTCTTC.

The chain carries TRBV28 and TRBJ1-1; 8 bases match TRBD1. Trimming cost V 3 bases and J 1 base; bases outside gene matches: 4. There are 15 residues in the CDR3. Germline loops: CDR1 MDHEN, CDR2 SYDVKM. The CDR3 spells CASSFAGGRNTEAFF. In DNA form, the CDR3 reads TGTGCCAGCAGTTTCGCAGGGGGCAGGAACACTGAAGCTTTCTTT.

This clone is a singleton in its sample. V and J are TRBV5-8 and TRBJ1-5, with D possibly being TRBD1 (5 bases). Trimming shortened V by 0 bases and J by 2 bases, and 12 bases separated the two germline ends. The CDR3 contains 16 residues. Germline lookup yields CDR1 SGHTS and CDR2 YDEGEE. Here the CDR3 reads CASSLALGGGNQPQHF. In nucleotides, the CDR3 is TGTGCCAGCAGCTTGGCCCTGGGAGGGGGCAATCAGCCCCAGCATTTT.

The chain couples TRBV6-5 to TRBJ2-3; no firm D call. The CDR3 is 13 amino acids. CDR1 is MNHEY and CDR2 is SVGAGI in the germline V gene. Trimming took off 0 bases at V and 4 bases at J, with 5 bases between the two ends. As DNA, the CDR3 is TGTGCCAGCAGTTACTCCGAGGCAGATACGCAGTATTTT. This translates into CASSYSEADTQYF.

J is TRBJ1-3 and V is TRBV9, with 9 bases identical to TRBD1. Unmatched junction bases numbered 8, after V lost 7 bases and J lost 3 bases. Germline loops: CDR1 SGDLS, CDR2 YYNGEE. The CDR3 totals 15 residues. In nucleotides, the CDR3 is TGTGCCAGCGCTGCTACAGGGGGCGATGGAAACACCATATATTTT. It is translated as CASAATGGDGNTIYF.

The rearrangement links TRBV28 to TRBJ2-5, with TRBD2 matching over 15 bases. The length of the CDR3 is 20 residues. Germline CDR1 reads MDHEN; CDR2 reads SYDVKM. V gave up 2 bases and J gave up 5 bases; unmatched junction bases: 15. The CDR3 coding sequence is TGTGCCAGCAGTTTAGGTGGGGCCCGGACTAGCGGGAGGGCCGTTGAGACCCAGTACTTC. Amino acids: CASSLGGARTSGRAVETQYF.

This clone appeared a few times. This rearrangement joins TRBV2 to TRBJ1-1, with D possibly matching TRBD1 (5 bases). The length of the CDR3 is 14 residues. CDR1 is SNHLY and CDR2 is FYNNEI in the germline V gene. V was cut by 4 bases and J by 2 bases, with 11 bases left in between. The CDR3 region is CASSVGAGNTEAFF. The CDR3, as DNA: TGTGCCAGCAGTGTAGGGGCTGGAAACACTGAAGCTTTCTTT.

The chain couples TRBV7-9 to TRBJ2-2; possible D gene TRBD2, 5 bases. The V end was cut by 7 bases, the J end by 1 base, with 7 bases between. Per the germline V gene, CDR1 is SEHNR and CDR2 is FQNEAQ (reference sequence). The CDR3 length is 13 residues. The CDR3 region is CASIGGNTGELFF. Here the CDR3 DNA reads TGTGCCAGCATCGGAGGGAACACCGGGGAGCTGTTTTTT.

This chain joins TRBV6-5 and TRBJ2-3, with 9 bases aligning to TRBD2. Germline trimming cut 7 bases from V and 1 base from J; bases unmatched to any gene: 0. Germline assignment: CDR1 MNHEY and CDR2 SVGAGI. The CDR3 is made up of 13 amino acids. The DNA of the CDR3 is TGTGCCAGCACTAGCGGGGGCACAGATACGCAGTATTTT. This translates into CASTSGGTDTQYF.

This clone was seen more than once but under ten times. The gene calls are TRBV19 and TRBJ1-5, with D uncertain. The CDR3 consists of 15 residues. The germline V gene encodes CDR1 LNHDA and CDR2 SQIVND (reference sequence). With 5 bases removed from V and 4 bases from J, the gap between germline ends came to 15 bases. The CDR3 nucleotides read TGTGCCAGTAGTCAGACGGGGATTGCTAATCAGCCCCAGCATTTT. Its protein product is CASSQTGIANQPQHF.

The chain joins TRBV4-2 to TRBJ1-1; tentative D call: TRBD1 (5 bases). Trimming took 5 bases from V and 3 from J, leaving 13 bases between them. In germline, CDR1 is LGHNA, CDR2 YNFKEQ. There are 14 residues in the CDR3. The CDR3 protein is CASSGGARDTEAFF. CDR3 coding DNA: TGTGCCAGCAGCGGCGGGGCGCGGGACACTGAAGCTTTCTTT.

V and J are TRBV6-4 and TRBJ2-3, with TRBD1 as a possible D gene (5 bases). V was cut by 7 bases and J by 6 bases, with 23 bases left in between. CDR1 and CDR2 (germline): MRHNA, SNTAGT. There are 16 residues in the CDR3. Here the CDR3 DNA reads TGTGCCAGCACCATATCAGAACAGGTAGATGGGGATACGCAGTATTTT. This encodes CASTISEQVDGDTQYF.

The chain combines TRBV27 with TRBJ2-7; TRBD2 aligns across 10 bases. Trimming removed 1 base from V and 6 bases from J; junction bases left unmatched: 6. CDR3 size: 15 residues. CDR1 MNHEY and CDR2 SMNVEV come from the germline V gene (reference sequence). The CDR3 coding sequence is TGTGCCAGCAGTTTATTGGCTAGCGGGAGCAGCGAGCAGTACTTC. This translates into CASSLLASGSSEQYF.

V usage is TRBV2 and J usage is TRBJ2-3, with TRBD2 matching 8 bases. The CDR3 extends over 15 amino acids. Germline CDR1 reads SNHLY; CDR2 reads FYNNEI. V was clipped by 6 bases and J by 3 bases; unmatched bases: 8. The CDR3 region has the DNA TGTGCCAGCAGATCGAGAGCGGGAGCGACAGATACGCAGTATTTT. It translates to CASRSRAGATDTQYF.

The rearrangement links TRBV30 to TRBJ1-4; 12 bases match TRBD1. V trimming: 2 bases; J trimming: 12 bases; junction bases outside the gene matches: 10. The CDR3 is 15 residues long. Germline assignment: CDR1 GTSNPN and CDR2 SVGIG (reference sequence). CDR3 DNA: TGTGCCTGGAGTCCGACCGGGACAGGGGGCATCGAACTGTTTTTT. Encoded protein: CAWSPTGTGGIELFF.

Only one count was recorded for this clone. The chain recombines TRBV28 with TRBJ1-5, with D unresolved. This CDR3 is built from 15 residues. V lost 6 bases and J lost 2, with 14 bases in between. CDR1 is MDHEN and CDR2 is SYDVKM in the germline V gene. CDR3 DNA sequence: TGTGCCAGCAGGGCCCCAGCGGGCGGCAATCAGCCCCAGCATTTT. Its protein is CASRAPAGGNQPQHF.

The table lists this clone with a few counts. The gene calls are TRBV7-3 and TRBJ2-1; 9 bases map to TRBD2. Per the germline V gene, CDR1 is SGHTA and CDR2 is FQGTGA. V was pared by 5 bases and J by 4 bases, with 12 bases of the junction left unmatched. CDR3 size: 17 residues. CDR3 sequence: CASSEGIGAGGYNEQFF. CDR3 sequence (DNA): TGTGCCAGCAGCGAAGGTATAGGAGCGGGGGGTTACAATGAGCAGTTCTTC.

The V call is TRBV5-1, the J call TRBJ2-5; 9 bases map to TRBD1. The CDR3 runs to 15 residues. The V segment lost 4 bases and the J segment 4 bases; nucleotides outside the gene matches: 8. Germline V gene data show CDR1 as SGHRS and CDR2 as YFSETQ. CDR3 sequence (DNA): TGCGCCAGCAGCCGGGGGACAGGGAGAGGAGAGACCCAGTACTTC. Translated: CASSRGTGRGETQYF.